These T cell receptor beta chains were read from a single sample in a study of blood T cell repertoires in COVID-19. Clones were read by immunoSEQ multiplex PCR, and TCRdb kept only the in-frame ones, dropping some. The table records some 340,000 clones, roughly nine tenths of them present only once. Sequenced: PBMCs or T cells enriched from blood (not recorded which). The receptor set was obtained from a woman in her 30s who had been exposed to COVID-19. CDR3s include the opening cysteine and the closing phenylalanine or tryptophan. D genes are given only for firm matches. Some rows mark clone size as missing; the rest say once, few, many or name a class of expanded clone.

CDR3nt: TGCGCCAGCAGCCTTCCGGACAGCCTCTATGGCTACACCTTC; CDR3aa: CASSLPDSLYGYTF; abundance: -; v_gene: TRBV5-1; d_gene: -; j_gene: TRBJ1-2
CDR3nt: TGTGCCAGCAGCTTAGGTCAGAACCAAGAGACCCAGTACTTC; CDR3aa: CASSLGQNQETQYF; abundance: -; v_gene: TRBV13; d_gene: -; j_gene: TRBJ2-5
CDR3nt: TGTGCCACGGGACAGGGAGGGAATGAGCAGTTCTTC; CDR3aa: CATGQGGNEQFF; abundance: -; v_gene: TRBV7-9; d_gene: TRBD1; j_gene: TRBJ2-1
CDR3nt: TGCAGCGGCGGACTAGCGGAGAAAGAGACCCAGTACTTC; CDR3aa: CSGGLAEKETQYF; abundance: -; v_gene: TRBV29-1; d_gene: TRBD2; j_gene: TRBJ2-5
CDR3nt: TGTGCCAGTAGCACCGACAGGGATGAAAAACTGTTTTTT; CDR3aa: CASSTDRDEKLFF; abundance: -; v_gene: TRBV19; d_gene: TRBD1; j_gene: TRBJ1-4
CDR3nt: TGTGCCACGGGCCCGGGAAACTATGGCTACACCTTC; CDR3aa: CATGPGNYGYTF; abundance: once; v_gene: TRBV6-5; d_gene: -; j_gene: TRBJ1-2
CDR3nt: TGTGCCACCGGGGGACAGGCTCGACTAATCAACTATGGCTACACCTTC; CDR3aa: CATGGQARLINYGYTF; abundance: few; v_gene: TRBV2; d_gene: TRBD1; j_gene: TRBJ1-2
CDR3nt: TGTGCCAGCAGTGAAGCGCGGGTTGGGTTTCTCCAGTCTCCCCTCCACTTT; CDR3aa: CASSEARVGFLQSPLHF; abundance: -; v_gene: TRBV6-1; d_gene: -; j_gene: TRBJ1-6
CDR3nt: TGTGCCAGCAGCCAAGTCAGGGACTACGAGCAGTACTTC; CDR3aa: CASSQVRDYEQYF; abundance: -; v_gene: TRBV14; d_gene: -; j_gene: TRBJ2-7
CDR3nt: TGTGCCATCAGTCAGATTGGGACAGGGGTCACGAACACTGAAGCTTTCTTT; CDR3aa: CAISQIGTGVTNTEAFF; abundance: -; v_gene: TRBV10-3; d_gene: TRBD1; j_gene: TRBJ1-1
CDR3nt: TGTGCCAGCAGCCCTACAGAATATGGCTACACCTTC; CDR3aa: CASSPTEYGYTF; abundance: -; v_gene: TRBV6-6; d_gene: -; j_gene: TRBJ1-2
CDR3nt: TGTGCCAGCAGTTACGCTCGACTAGCGGGGGTCAATGAGCAGTTCTTC; CDR3aa: CASSYARLAGVNEQFF; abundance: once; v_gene: TRBV6-5; d_gene: TRBD2; j_gene: TRBJ2-1
CDR3nt: TGTGCCAGCAGCCAAGACAGGGGTTCTGGAAACACCATATATTTT; CDR3aa: CASSQDRGSGNTIYF; abundance: -; v_gene: TRBV14; d_gene: -; j_gene: TRBJ1-3
CDR3nt: TGTGCCAGCTCGAGACAGGGGAACACTGAAGCTTTCTTT; CDR3aa: CASSRQGNTEAFF; abundance: few; v_gene: TRBV18; d_gene: TRBD1; j_gene: TRBJ1-1
CDR3nt: TGTGCCAGCAATCAGGGGGCCAACGTCCTGACTTTC; CDR3aa: CASNQGANVLTF; abundance: -; v_gene: TRBV6-5; d_gene: -; j_gene: TRBJ2-6
CDR3nt: TGTGCCAGCAGCGTAAACTTCGACGGGGGGGTGACCCAGTACTTC; CDR3aa: CASSVNFDGGVTQYF; abundance: -; v_gene: TRBV9; d_gene: TRBD2; j_gene: TRBJ2-5
CDR3nt: TGTGCCAGCAGCCAAGTAGGGGGACGTCCGGAAGCTTTCTTT; CDR3aa: CASSQVGGRPEAFF; abundance: -; v_gene: TRBV3-1/TRBV3-2; d_gene: -; j_gene: TRBJ1-1
CDR3nt: TGTGCCAGCAGCTTGGAACTAGCGGGAACGGGCCCAGATACGCAGTATTTT; CDR3aa: CASSLELAGTGPDTQYF; abundance: -; v_gene: TRBV5-5; d_gene: TRBD2; j_gene: TRBJ2-3
CDR3nt: TGTGCCAGCACCTCCCTCACTGCGGCGGGCGAAGCTTTCTTT; CDR3aa: CASTSLTAAGEAFF; abundance: -; v_gene: TRBV27; d_gene: -; j_gene: TRBJ1-1
CDR3nt: TGTGCCTGGAGTGTAGGGGGACCGGGACCCTACGAGCAGTACTTC; CDR3aa: CAWSVGGPGPYEQYF; abundance: -; v_gene: TRBV30; d_gene: -; j_gene: TRBJ2-7
CDR3nt: TGCGCCAGCAGCCTTCCCGGGGGGAAAACCGGGGAGCTGTTTTTT; CDR3aa: CASSLPGGKTGELFF; abundance: -; v_gene: TRBV4-1; d_gene: TRBD2; j_gene: TRBJ2-2
CDR3nt: TGTGCCAGCAGGGGCACCTATCCCGGGGATAAGGGTGGCTACACCTTC; CDR3aa: CASRGTYPGDKGGYTF; abundance: few; v_gene: TRBV7-8; d_gene: -; j_gene: TRBJ1-2
CDR3nt: TGTGCCAGCAGTGAGAGACTAGCGGGGGGTATCTACAATGAGCAGTTCTTC; CDR3aa: CASSERLAGGIYNEQFF; abundance: -; v_gene: TRBV6-1; d_gene: TRBD2; j_gene: TRBJ2-1
CDR3nt: TGTGCCAGCAGTTTCCGGGGGGGCACAGATACGCAGTATTTT; CDR3aa: CASSFRGGTDTQYF; abundance: once; v_gene: TRBV6-5; d_gene: TRBD2; j_gene: TRBJ2-3
CDR3nt: TGCGCCAGCAGCCCCGTGCGGGACAGGGTTTTCGCAGATACGCAGTATTTT; CDR3aa: CASSPVRDRVFADTQYF; abundance: -; v_gene: TRBV4-3; d_gene: TRBD1; j_gene: TRBJ2-3
CDR3nt: TGTGCCAGTAGTATAGTTCAGGGCTTTCAGTACTTC; CDR3aa: CASSIVQGFQYF; abundance: -; v_gene: TRBV19; d_gene: -; j_gene: TRBJ2-4
CDR3nt: TGTGCCAGCAGTTGGACATCGTCAGGATACTATGGCTACACCTTC; CDR3aa: CASSWTSSGYYGYTF; abundance: -; v_gene: TRBV27; d_gene: -; j_gene: TRBJ1-2
CDR3nt: TGTGCCAGTAGTATCACCTTTCAGGGGATGAATGGCTACACCTTC; CDR3aa: CASSITFQGMNGYTF; abundance: -; v_gene: TRBV19; d_gene: -; j_gene: TRBJ1-2
CDR3nt: TGTGCCAGCAGCCAGCTTCCCGGGGGCGGGGGTGGCTACACCTTC; CDR3aa: CASSQLPGGGGGYTF; abundance: -; v_gene: TRBV7-8; d_gene: -; j_gene: TRBJ1-2
CDR3nt: TGCGCCAGCAGCTCGGAGGGCGCCGAGACCCAGTACTTC; CDR3aa: CASSSEGAETQYF; abundance: -; v_gene: TRBV5-1; d_gene: -; j_gene: TRBJ2-5
CDR3nt: TGTGCCAGCAGCCAGACGTTAGCGGGGGTTGCCGGGGAGCTGTTTTTT; CDR3aa: CASSQTLAGVAGELFF; abundance: -; v_gene: TRBV11-2; d_gene: TRBD2; j_gene: TRBJ2-2
CDR3nt: TGTGCCAGCAGCCCCCCCGGGACTGTCCAGTTCTTC; CDR3aa: CASSPPGTVQFF; abundance: few; v_gene: TRBV7-8; d_gene: -; j_gene: TRBJ2-1
CDR3nt: TGTGCCACCGGGGGGGACGTAATAAAGACAGATACGCAGTATTTT; CDR3aa: CATGGDVIKTDTQYF; abundance: -; v_gene: TRBV24-1; d_gene: TRBD2; j_gene: TRBJ2-3
CDR3nt: TGTGCCACCAGTGAAAGAGACAATGAGCAGTTCTTC; CDR3aa: CATSERDNEQFF; abundance: -; v_gene: TRBV24-1; d_gene: -; j_gene: TRBJ2-1
CDR3nt: TGCAGTGCTAGTAGCGGGGCCATTCTCTACAATGAGCAGTTCTTC; CDR3aa: CSASSGAILYNEQFF; abundance: -; v_gene: TRBV20-1; d_gene: TRBD2; j_gene: TRBJ2-1
CDR3nt: TGTGCCAGCAGCCCGACAGGGGCGACGAACACTGAAGCTTTCTTT; CDR3aa: CASSPTGATNTEAFF; abundance: -; v_gene: TRBV7-3; d_gene: TRBD1; j_gene: TRBJ1-1
CDR3nt: TGTGCCAGTACCAGTAGCAATCAGCCCCAGCATTTT; CDR3aa: CASTSSNQPQHF; abundance: -; v_gene: TRBV19; d_gene: -; j_gene: TRBJ1-5
CDR3nt: TGTGCCAGCAGTCAAAGAGGGACAGGGTCGCCCGGGGAGCTGTTTTTT; CDR3aa: CASSQRGTGSPGELFF; abundance: -; v_gene: TRBV28; d_gene: TRBD1; j_gene: TRBJ2-2
CDR3nt: TGTGCCAGCAGCAAAAGGGGCAGGGAATTCCATGGCTACACCTTC; CDR3aa: CASSKRGREFHGYTF; abundance: few; v_gene: TRBV21-1; d_gene: -; j_gene: TRBJ1-2
CDR3nt: TGTGCCAGCAGCCGGGGAATCAGGGGAGTTTCTGGCTACACCTTC; CDR3aa: CASSRGIRGVSGYTF; abundance: -; v_gene: TRBV7-6; d_gene: -; j_gene: TRBJ1-2
CDR3nt: TGTGCCAGCAGTGAAGATCGGGGACAGCCCCAGCATTTT; CDR3aa: CASSEDRGQPQHF; abundance: -; v_gene: TRBV6-1; d_gene: -; j_gene: TRBJ1-5
CDR3nt: TGTGCCACCCGGGACAGGACACTAGCCAAAAACATTCAGTACTTC; CDR3aa: CATRDRTLAKNIQYF; abundance: -; v_gene: TRBV15; d_gene: TRBD1; j_gene: TRBJ2-4
CDR3nt: TGCAGCCTAGCGGGGGGCCTACAAGAGACCCAGTACTTC; CDR3aa: CSLAGGLQETQYF; abundance: -; v_gene: TRBV29-1; d_gene: TRBD2; j_gene: TRBJ2-5
CDR3nt: TGTGCCAGCAGCTTACGGGTTGGGAATGAAAAACTGTTTTTT; CDR3aa: CASSLRVGNEKLFF; abundance: once; v_gene: TRBV7-9; d_gene: -; j_gene: TRBJ1-4
CDR3nt: TGTGCCAGCAGCTTAGTCGGGACAGGGGGTTCACCCCTCCACTTT; CDR3aa: CASSLVGTGGSPLHF; abundance: -; v_gene: TRBV7-6; d_gene: TRBD1; j_gene: TRBJ1-6
CDR3nt: TGTGCCAGCAGTGGCAATCGACAGGGATTAATGAGCGAGCAGTACTTC; CDR3aa: CASSGNRQGLMSEQYF; abundance: -; v_gene: TRBV2; d_gene: TRBD1; j_gene: TRBJ2-7
CDR3nt: TGTGCCAGCAGCGTAGGTAGCATTGGGGACTATACGCAGTATTTT; CDR3aa: CASSVGSIGDYTQYF; abundance: -; v_gene: TRBV9; d_gene: -; j_gene: TRBJ2-3
CDR3nt: TGCGCCAGCAGTCGAAAGGGGGATCAGCCCCAGCATTTT; CDR3aa: CASSRKGDQPQHF; abundance: -; v_gene: TRBV4-1; d_gene: -; j_gene: TRBJ1-5
CDR3nt: TGCAGTGCTAGTGAAGGTGCAGGGTATGGCTACACCTTC; CDR3aa: CSASEGAGYGYTF; abundance: -; v_gene: TRBV20-1; d_gene: -; j_gene: TRBJ1-2
CDR3nt: TGTGCCAGCAGCGACCGGGACAGGGACAACGATGGCTACACCTTC; CDR3aa: CASSDRDRDNDGYTF; abundance: once; v_gene: TRBV7-6; d_gene: TRBD1; j_gene: TRBJ1-2
CDR3nt: TGTGCCAGCAGTTACGGCGGGGTGTACGAGCAGTACTTC; CDR3aa: CASSYGGVYEQYF; abundance: -; v_gene: TRBV6-5; d_gene: -; j_gene: TRBJ2-7
CDR3nt: TGTGCCAGCAGCGCCGGAGACCGGGTTGAAGCTTTCTTT; CDR3aa: CASSAGDRVEAFF; abundance: -; v_gene: TRBV6-5; d_gene: -; j_gene: TRBJ1-1
CDR3nt: TGCGCCAGCAGCCAAGATTGGCAGGGAGGTTATGGCTACACCTTC; CDR3aa: CASSQDWQGGYGYTF; abundance: -; v_gene: TRBV4-1; d_gene: -; j_gene: TRBJ1-2
CDR3nt: TGTGCCACCAGCAGAGCCGTATTATCGGATCAGCCCCAGCATTTT; CDR3aa: CATSRAVLSDQPQHF; abundance: -; v_gene: TRBV15; d_gene: -; j_gene: TRBJ1-5